This T cell receptor (beta chain) came from a study of control samples from healthy donors and cancer patients. Here immunoSEQ multiplex PCR was the method, and the copy in TCRdb shows in-frame clones only, minus some. The sample includes some 140,000 clones, about 90% seen only once; the top ten take over 6.5%. Trimming took 0 bases from V and 3 from J, leaving 4 bases between them. CDR3 length: 13 amino acids. Germline assignment: CDR1 SGDLS and CDR2 YYNGEE. The sample consisted of PBMCs. The chain is built from TRBV9 and TRBJ2-1; D is uncertain. The clonotype comes from a man in his forties or fifties with head and neck cancer. This CDR3 reads CASSVVSYNEQFF. The CDR3 DNA follows: TGTGCCAGCAGCGTAGTGAGCTACAATGAGCAGTTCTTC.